The clone carrying this TCR beta chain has a handful of counts. Antigen unknown. TCRdb processed the 5' RACE reads anew with MiXCR; each CDR3 protein has one entry. The sample yields approximately 190,000 distinct CDR3 sequences, around 17% seen once. This sample was taken from a study of T-cell memory formation after mild COVID-19. Across the study: Largely, TCR clusters stayed within a single donor. Study-level results: Contracting clones from day 15 to 85 had balanced CD4/CD8; later expanders favoured CD4+. Within pre-infection memory, some responding clones were found, suggesting cross-reactive memory joined.

V was pared by 4 bases and J by 9 bases, with 12 bases of the junction left unmatched. Germline lookup yields CDR1 MNHEY and CDR2 SVGAGI. The CDR3 loop spans 16 amino acids. The TCR originated in an adult woman who had mild COVID-19 (a few samples of this study predate the infection). Cell type and time point are not known. The genes are TRBV6-5 and TRBJ2-1, with TRBD2 identical over 10 bases. Material for sequencing was PBMCs or a T cell subset sorted from them (not recorded which). The DNA for the CDR3 is TGTGCCAGCAGTTCCCAGAGGAAGCGGGGGGGCTTTGAGCAGTTCTTC. Amino acid sequence: CASSSQRKRGGFEQFF.